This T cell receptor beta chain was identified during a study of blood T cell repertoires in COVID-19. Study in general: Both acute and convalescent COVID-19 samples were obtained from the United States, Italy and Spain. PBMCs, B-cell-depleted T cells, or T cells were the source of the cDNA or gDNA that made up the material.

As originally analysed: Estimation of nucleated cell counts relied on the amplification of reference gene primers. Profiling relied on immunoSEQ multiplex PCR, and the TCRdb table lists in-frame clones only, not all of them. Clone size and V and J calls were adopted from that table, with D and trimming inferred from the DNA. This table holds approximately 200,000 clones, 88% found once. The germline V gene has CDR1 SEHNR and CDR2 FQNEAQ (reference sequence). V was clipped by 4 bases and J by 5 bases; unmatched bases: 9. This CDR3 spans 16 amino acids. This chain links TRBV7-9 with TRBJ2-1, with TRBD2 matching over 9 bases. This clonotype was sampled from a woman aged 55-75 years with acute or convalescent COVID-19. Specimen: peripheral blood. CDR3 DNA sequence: TGTGCCAGCAGCTCCATAGCGGGAGAGATGAACAATGAGCAGTTCTTC. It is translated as CASSSIAGEMNNEQFF. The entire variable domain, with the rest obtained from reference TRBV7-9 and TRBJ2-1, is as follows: DTGVSQNPRHKITKRGQNVTFRCDPISEHNRLYWYRQTLGQGPEFLTYFQNEAQLEKSRLLSDRFSAERPKGSFSTLEIQRTEQGDSAMYLCASSSIAGEMNNEQFFGPGTRLTVL.